These 24 T cell receptor beta chains share one sample of origin, sequenced in a study of control samples from healthy donors and cancer patients. Here immunoSEQ multiplex PCR was the method, and the copy in TCRdb shows in-frame clones only, minus some. The sample contains under 150,000 clones, approximately 89% of which appear only once. Sample: blood. The receptors originated from a man aged 40-50 years in good health.

The chain joins TRBV5-1 to TRBJ2-3; a weak D match, TRBD2 (6 bases). From germline, CDR1 is SGHRS and CDR2 YFSETQ. The CDR3 covers 14 residues. With 0 bases removed from V and 3 bases from J, the gap between germline ends came to 8 bases. CDR3 in amino acids: CASSLVAGTDTQYF. Here the CDR3 DNA reads TGCGCCAGCAGCTTGGTGGCGGGGACAGATACGCAGTATTTT.

The chain links TRBV13 to TRBJ1-3; possible D gene TRBD1, 5 bases. Per the germline V gene, CDR1 is PRHDT and CDR2 is FYEKMQ (reference sequence). The CDR3 length is 14 residues. The V and J ends lost 5 bases and 2 bases respectively, with 10 bases between them. CDR3: CASSQGVTGNTIYF. The CDR3 bases are TGTGCCAGCAGCCAGGGAGTCACTGGAAACACCATATATTTT.

J is TRBJ1-5 and V is TRBV21-1; the D segment call TRBD1 is taken from the table without a DNA check. TRBV21-1 is flagged as a pseudogene. This CDR3 contains 17 residues. The CDR3 loop reads CASSPGTGAFCNQPQHF. The CDR3 DNA reads as TGTGCCAGCAGCCCGGGGACAGGGGCTTTTTGCAATCAGCCCCAGCATTTT.

The chain employs TRBV2 and TRBJ1-6; maybe TRBD1 (6 bases). Per germline, CDR1 SNHLY and CDR2 FYNNEI. There are 16 residues in the CDR3. Trimming shortened V by 7 bases and J by 10 bases, and 23 bases separated the two germline ends. The CDR3 sequence is CASTLRDPQGGSPLHF. As DNA, the CDR3 is TGTGCCAGCACCCTCCGGGACCCACAGGGAGGCTCACCCCTCCACTTT.

This clone turned up a few times. The chain combines TRBV4-1 with TRBJ2-3; 7 bases line up with TRBD1. Germline V lookup: CDR1 MGHRA, CDR2 YSYEKL. The CDR3 has 15 amino acids. The ends lost 1 base at V and 2 bases at J; junction bases unmatched: 3. In DNA, the CDR3 is TGCGCCAGCAGCCAAGGGACAGGCGACACAGATACGCAGTATTTT. The encoded protein is CASSQGTGDTDTQYF.

By sample share, this clone is medium-sized. The gene calls are TRBV19 and TRBJ1-1; no clear D gene. V lost 4 bases and J 0 bases, leaving 6 bases between the germline ends. Germline assignment: CDR1 LNHDA and CDR2 SQIVND (reference sequence). The length of the CDR3 is 13 residues. The DNA of the CDR3 is TGTGCCAGTAGTAGGACGATGAACACTGAAGCTTTCTTT. Translating gives CASSRTMNTEAFF.

J is TRBJ2-2 and V is TRBV11-3; 7 nucleotides line up with TRBD1. After removal of 5 bases from V and 7 bases from J, the junction contained 7 bases not matched to a gene. Germline V gene sequence: CDR1 SGHNT, CDR2 YENEEA. This CDR3 has 14 amino acids. CDR3 sequence reads: CASSPTGVGGELFF. DNA of the CDR3: TGTGCCAGCAGCCCCACAGGGGTAGGCGGGGAGCTGTTTTTT.

V is TRBV4-2 and J is TRBJ2-2; 8 positions agree with TRBD2. Germline V gene lookup returns CDR1 LGHNA and CDR2 YNFKEQ. There are 16 residues in the CDR3. V shed 0 bases and J 7 bases; nucleotides not matched to a gene: 7. CDR3 sequence (DNA): TGTGCCAGCAGCCAAGATACCGGGGGGGCTATCGGGGAGCTGTTTTTT. Amino acids: CASSQDTGGAIGELFF.

The V and J genes are TRBV5-5 and TRBJ2-2; D may be TRBD1 (6 bases). Germline values: CDR1 SGHKS, CDR2 YYEKEE (reference sequence). The CDR3 has 16 amino acids. V lost 2 bases, J lost 2 bases, and 13 bases lay in between. The CDR3 loop reads CASSLNPDSNTGELFF. CDR3 in DNA: TGTGCCAGCAGCTTAAACCCGGACAGCAACACCGGGGAGCTGTTTTTT. Based on the CDR3 plus reference TRBV5-5 and TRBJ2-2, the full variable domain is DAGVTQSPTHLIKTRGQQVTLRCSPISGHKSVSWYQQVLGQGPQFIFQYYEKEERGRGNFPDRFSARQFPNYSSELNVNALLLGDSALYLCASSLNPDSNTGELFFGEGSRLTVL.

The J gene is TRBJ2-1, the V gene TRBV11-3; D unclear. This CDR3 has 13 amino acids. The ends were cut back, 1 base at V and 5 bases at J, with 6 bases in the middle. Germline V gene data show CDR1 as SGHNT and CDR2 as YENEEA. The DNA for the CDR3 is TGTGCCAGCAGCTTAGCGTGGGACAATGAGCAGTTCTTC. Translation gives CASSLAWDNEQFF.

The chain has TRBV11-1 and TRBJ2-3; a weak D match, TRBD2 (5 bases). Trimming shortened V by 1 base and J by 1 base, and 6 bases separated the two germline ends. CDR3 length equals 14 residues. The germline gives CDR1 SGHAT, CDR2 FQDESV (reference sequence). The CDR3 DNA reads as TGTGCCAGCAGCTTAGTACTAGGCACAGATACGCAGTATTTT. Translating gives CASSLVLGTDTQYF.

This rearrangement joins TRBV6-2 or TRBV6-3 to TRBJ1-4; the match to TRBD1 covers 9 bases. J lost 3 bases, V lost 5 bases, and 1 base had no gene match. Germline CDR1 MNHEY, CDR2 SVGEGT. The CDR3 is made up of 14 amino acids. The CDR3 sequence: CASSTGGSNEKLFF. The CDR3 nucleotides are TGTGCCAGCAGTACAGGGGGCTCTAATGAAAAACTGTTTTTT.

This chain links TRBV6-5 with TRBJ2-2; tentative D call: TRBD1 (6 bases). The CDR3 is 15 residues long. Germline CDR1 reads MNHEY; CDR2 reads SVGAGI. V shed 5 bases and J shed 2 bases, with 12 bases lying between them. DNA for the CDR3: TGTGCCAGCAGTCTACAGGGTTATAACACCGGGGAGCTGTTTTTT. Translated: CASSLQGYNTGELFF.

J is TRBJ1-1 and V is TRBV19; D gene unclear. This CDR3 has 15 amino acids. Germline V lookup: CDR1 LNHDA, CDR2 SQIVND (reference sequence). The V end lost 7 bases, the J end lost 1 base, and 16 bases lay between the germline ends. CDR3 loop: CASNTVEVQNTEAFF. The CDR3 coding sequence is TGTGCCAGTAACACGGTCGAGGTGCAGAACACTGAAGCTTTCTTT. Drawing the rest from reference TRBV19 and TRBJ1-1, the complete variable domain is DGGITQSPKYLFRKEGQNVTLSCEQNLNHDAMYWYRQDPGQGLRLIYYSQIVNDFQKGDIAEGYSVSREKKESFPLTVTSAQKNPTAFYLCASNTVEVQNTEAFFGQGTRLTVV.

The chain joins TRBV10-3 to TRBJ2-3; D is possibly TRBD2 (6 bases). Germline values: CDR1 ENHRY, CDR2 SYGVKD. This CDR3 is built from 15 residues. V was cut by 0 bases and J by 5 bases, with 12 bases left in between. CDR3 in DNA: TGTGCCATCAGTGAGTCTGGCTTGGGGGGAGATACGCAGTATTTT. Amino acid sequence: CAISESGLGGDTQYF.

This rearrangement joins TRBV9 to TRBJ2-1; D remains unclear. CDR3 length equals 12 residues. V shed 9 bases and J shed 4 bases, with 11 bases lying between them. Germline CDR1 reads SGDLS; CDR2 reads YYNGEE. CDR3 protein: CATGRVYNEQFF. The CDR3 nucleotides are TGTGCCACCGGCCGGGTATACAATGAGCAGTTCTTC.

This chain joins TRBV7-6 and TRBJ2-2; the D is unclear. The V gene's germline CDR1 is SGHVS and CDR2 FNYEAQ. The CDR3 runs to 14 residues. V was trimmed by 0 bases and J by 6 bases, leaving 8 bases between them. DNA for the CDR3: TGTGCCAGCAGCTTAGCGGGCCCGCCCGGGGAGCTGTTTTTT. This codes for CASSLAGPPGELFF.

The chain joins TRBV2 to TRBJ1-5; 10 bases match TRBD1. The CDR3 sequence is 14 residues long. Trimming took 4 bases from V and 7 from J; bases not matched to a gene: 4. CDR1 is SNHLY and CDR2 is FYNNEI in the germline V gene. The chain's CDR3 is CASSGTGGGQPQHF. The DNA of the CDR3 is TGTGCCAGCAGTGGGACAGGGGGAGGACAGCCCCAGCATTTT.

The V call is TRBV18, the J call TRBJ2-3; possible D gene TRBD1, 5 bases. CDR1 is KGHSH, CDR2 LQKENI, per germline. The germline V and J ends were trimmed by 6 bases and 2 bases, with 15 bases remaining between them. The CDR3 length is 15 residues. The CDR3 loop is CASSPRQPPTDTQYF. CDR3 DNA: TGTGCCAGCTCGCCCCGACAGCCCCCCACAGATACGCAGTATTTT.

The V call is TRBV9, the J call TRBJ2-3; 13 bases are shared with TRBD2. Trimming cost V 0 bases and J 6 bases; bases outside gene matches: 4. The CDR3 consists of 16 residues. Germline loops: CDR1 SGDLS, CDR2 YYNGEE. CDR3 nucleotide sequence: TGTGCCAGCAGCGTAGAGGGACTAGCGGGGACTGATACGCAGTATTTT. It encodes CASSVEGLAGTDTQYF.

The chain combines TRBV5-5 with TRBJ2-7, with 8 bases fitting TRBD1. The CDR3 has 14 residues. The germline V gene encodes CDR1 SGHKS and CDR2 YYEKEE (reference sequence). The ends lost 4 bases at V and 5 bases at J; junction bases unmatched: 8. The CDR3 protein is CASSRRTGTHEQYF. The CDR3 DNA reads TGTGCCAGCAGCCGAAGGACAGGGACCCACGAGCAGTACTTC.

V and J are TRBV7-3 and TRBJ1-2, with unresolved D. This CDR3 comprises 14 residues. V was trimmed by 2 bases and J by 0 bases, leaving 7 bases between them. The germline V gene encodes CDR1 SGHTA and CDR2 FQGTGA. The CDR3 here is CASSLGPANYGYTF. CDR3 in DNA: TGTGCCAGCAGCTTAGGACCGGCTAACTATGGCTACACCTTC.

The rearrangement joins TRBV30 to TRBJ2-3; 14 bases line up with TRBD2. The CDR3 runs to 16 residues. J gave up 6 bases and V 2 bases, and 7 bases lay outside the gene matches. Per the germline V gene, CDR1 is GTSNPN and CDR2 is SVGIG (reference sequence). CDR3 nucleotides: TGTGCCTGGAGTAGAGGACTAGCGGGGGGTGTTGATACGCAGTATTTT. It specifies CAWSRGLAGGVDTQYF.

The gene calls are TRBV11-2 and TRBJ2-7; D not certain. The germline V gene encodes CDR1 SGHAT and CDR2 FQNNGV. Trimming shortened V by 3 bases and J by 9 bases, and 12 bases separated the two germline ends. The CDR3 totals 12 residues. The CDR3 nucleotides read TGTGCCAGCAGCTTGGATCTAGGCGCGCAGTACTTC. It specifies CASSLDLGAQYF.